This T cell receptor beta chain was identified during a study of monozygotic twins with inflammatory bowel disease. Points from the study as a whole: Inverse Simpson values showed less TCRbeta diversity in IBD patients than in their healthy co-twins.

No DNA is given; TCRdb re-called the 5' RACE reads and lists each CDR3 protein once. Here the sample table reports approximately 110,000 distinct CDR3 sequences. Points on this clonotype: No antigen is known for it.

Germline V CDR1 and CDR2: SQVTM, ANQGSEA. This CDR3 is 17 amino acids long. The receptor was derived from a human donor with ulcerative colitis or Crohn's disease, or a healthy co-twin of an affected twin (not recorded which). The chain is built from TRBV29-1 and TRBJ2-2; absent DNA, TCRdb's TRBD1 call cannot be checked. Sample: blood. CDR3 protein: CSVGHDSLLGYTGELFF.